This T cell receptor (beta chain) is from a study of blood T cell repertoires in COVID-19. Authors' data handling: Counts of nucleated cells, estimated from reference gene primer amplification, were obtained. Repertoires were generated with immunoSEQ multiplex PCR, while TCRdb's copy carries only in-frame clones and drops some. The D gene and trimming were derived from the DNA, and the V and J assignments and clone size from that table. The sample yields 400,000 to 450,000 clones, about 87% seen once. Trimming took 0 bases from V and 8 from J; bases not matched to a gene: 9. The CDR3 is made up of 16 amino acids. Germline V gives CDR1 SGHRS, CDR2 YFSETQ.

This chain connects TRBV5-1 to TRBJ2-1; TRBD2 agrees at 9 bases. The sample taken for sequencing was peripheral blood. The TCR comes from a man in his late teens or twenties with COVID-19, enrolled during active disease. CDR3 in DNA: TGCGCCAGCAGCTTGGGGGCGCCTAGCGGGGACCATGAGCAGTTCTTC. Its translation is CASSLGAPSGDHEQFF.